This T cell receptor (beta chain) was sequenced in a study of cytomegalovirus exposure and HLA in healthy donors. Study outcomes and limitations: Later examination showed HLA-associated TCR beta chains had greater clonal expansion than equally common others. One variant, a missense change in DCLRE1C, was linked in a later analysis to TCR beta V- and J-gene trimming.

The PCR was carried out with 60 Vbeta primers and 13 Jbeta primers. How the authors handled the data: In a later analysis, the count reached some 88 million unique TCR beta chains, with approximately 11 million shared. Only in-frame clones appear in the TCRdb table, and some are missing; sequencing was by immunoSEQ multiplex PCR. V and J calls and clone size are copied from that table; D and trimming were computed from the DNA. The sample lists about 220,000 clones, 76% occurring once. Concerning this clone: The antigen remains unidentified.

The receptor's source is a young man in good health and CMV-seronegative. Sequenced sample: PBMCs.

CDR3 sequence (DNA): TGTGCCAGCAGCCTCGGGACTAGCGGGAGCGATACGCAGTATTTT. It encodes CASSLGTSGSDTQYF. V gene TRBV4-2 combines with J gene TRBJ2-3; 14 bases map to TRBD2. With V trimmed by 4 bases and J by 6 bases, 3 bases remained unmatched. The CDR3 has 15 residues. Germline CDR1 reads LGHNA; CDR2 reads YNFKEQ.